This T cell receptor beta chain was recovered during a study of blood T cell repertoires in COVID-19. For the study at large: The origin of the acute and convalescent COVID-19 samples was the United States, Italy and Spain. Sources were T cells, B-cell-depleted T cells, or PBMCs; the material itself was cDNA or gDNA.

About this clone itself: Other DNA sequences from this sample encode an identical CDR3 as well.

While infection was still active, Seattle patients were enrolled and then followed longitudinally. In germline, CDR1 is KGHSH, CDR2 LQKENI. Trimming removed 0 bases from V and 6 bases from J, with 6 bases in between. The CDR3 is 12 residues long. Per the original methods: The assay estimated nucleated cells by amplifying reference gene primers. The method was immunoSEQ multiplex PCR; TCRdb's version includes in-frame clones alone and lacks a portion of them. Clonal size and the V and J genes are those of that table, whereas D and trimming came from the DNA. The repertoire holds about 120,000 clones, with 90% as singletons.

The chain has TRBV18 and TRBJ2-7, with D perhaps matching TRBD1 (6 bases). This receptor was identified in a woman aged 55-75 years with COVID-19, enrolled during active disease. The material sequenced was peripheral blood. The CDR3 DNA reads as TGTGCCAGCTCACCACCGGGGGCCGAGCAGTACTTC. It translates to CASSPPGAEQYF.